Listed below are T cell receptor beta chains from one sample, sequenced in a study of shared clonotypes between healthy human individuals. Clones were sequenced by immunoSEQ multiplex PCR, and TCRdb holds only the in-frame ones, with some missing. The data contain some 2 million clones, 90% to 95% of them singletons. Specimen: naive CD4+ T cells sorted from blood. These TCRs come from a young man in good health. Each CDR3 is given with its conserved first and last residue. A D gene is named only where the DNA matches it firmly. The size of a clone is reported for some rows only, either as once, few or many, or as a class for expanded clones.

V,J,D,size,CDR3,DNA
TRBV30,TRBJ1-5,.,.,CAWSVRRTDQPQHF,TGTGCCTGGAGTGTAAGAAGGACAGACCAGCCCCAGCATTTT
TRBV28,TRBJ1-2,TRBD1,.,CASSASDRVYGYTF,TGTGCCAGCAGTGCCTCGGACAGGGTCTATGGCTACACCTTC
TRBV27,TRBJ2-1,TRBD1,.,CASSYRGLPYNEQFF,TGTGCCAGCAGTTACAGGGGGCTCCCCTACAATGAGCAGTTCTTC
TRBV21-1,TRBJ1-2,.,.,CASITTGGYTF,TGTGCCAGCATTACGACAGGGGGCTACACCTTC
TRBV2,TRBJ2-7,.,.,CASSDGVGRYEQYF,TGTGCCAGCAGTGACGGTGTGGGCAGATACGAGCAGTACTTC
TRBV5-1,TRBJ1-2,.,.,CASSFDGAGGYTF,TGCGCCAGCAGCTTTGATGGGGCCGGGGGCTACACCTTC
TRBV10-3,TRBJ2-5,.,.,CAISEGQKETQYF,TGTGCCATCAGTGAGGGACAGAAAGAGACCCAGTACTTC
TRBV11-3,TRBJ2-3,.,.,CASSEEGGLHTQYF,TGTGCCAGCAGCGAAGAGGGGGGGCTCCATACGCAGTATTTT
TRBV18,TRBJ2-3,TRBD1,.,CASSLGQGGTDTQYF,TGTGCCAGCTCACTGGGACAGGGGGGCACAGATACGCAGTATTTT
TRBV5-4,TRBJ2-6,.,.,CASSSRPTGYGANVLTF,TGTGCCAGCAGCTCCAGACCGACTGGTTATGGGGCCAACGTCCTGACTTTC
TRBV5-6,TRBJ2-7,.,.,CASLKYDGVSYEQYF,TGTGCCAGCCTTAAATACGACGGGGTTTCCTACGAGCAGTACTTC
TRBV7-2,TRBJ2-3,.,.,CASSWPGTDTQYF,TGTGCCAGCAGCTGGCCCGGCACAGATACGCAGTATTTT
TRBV10-3,TRBJ2-3,TRBD2,.,CAIMRGLAGSSDTQYF,TGTGCCATCATGAGGGGACTAGCGGGGTCATCAGATACGCAGTATTTT
TRBV5-4,TRBJ1-5,.,.,CASSLVPDQPQHF,TGTGCCAGCAGCTTAGTACCCGATCAGCCCCAGCATTTT
TRBV19,TRBJ2-6,.,.,CASSKSSGANVLTF,TGTGCCAGTAGTAAAAGCTCTGGGGCCAACGTCCTGACTTTC
TRBV4-1,TRBJ1-2,TRBD1,.,CASSQVTGGFGDYGYTF,TGCGCCAGCAGCCAAGTTACAGGGGGCTTTGGTGACTATGGCTACACCTTC
TRBV28,TRBJ1-3,.,once,CASSASPFSGNTIYF,TGTGCCAGCAGTGCCTCCCCGTTCTCTGGAAACACCATATATTTT